This T cell receptor (beta chain) was sequenced in a study of blood T cell repertoires in COVID-19. In the original processing: From reference gene primer amplification, estimates of nucleated cell counts were derived. TCRdb's table, derived via immunoSEQ multiplex PCR, lists solely in-frame clones and lacks some. D and trimming come from the DNA, and the V and J calls and clone size come from that table. Of hundreds of thousands of clones in the sample, around 85% were seen once. This clone was counted a single time. Self-reported history from a screening survey and questionnaire set each donor's cohort. Trimming pared 5 bases from V and 4 bases from J, leaving 10 bases between. Germline lookup yields CDR1 SGHTA and CDR2 FQGNSA. The CDR3 has 13 residues.

The source material was PBMCs or T cells enriched from blood (not recorded which). The TCR comes from a woman between 45 and 65 years old in a cohort exposed to, infected with or recovered from COVID-19 (not recorded which). This chain connects TRBV7-2 to TRBJ2-3; maybe TRBD2 (5 bases). The CDR3 here is CASSGGVPDTQYF. The CDR3 nucleotides read TGTGCCAGCAGCGGAGGCGTCCCAGATACGCAGTATTTT.